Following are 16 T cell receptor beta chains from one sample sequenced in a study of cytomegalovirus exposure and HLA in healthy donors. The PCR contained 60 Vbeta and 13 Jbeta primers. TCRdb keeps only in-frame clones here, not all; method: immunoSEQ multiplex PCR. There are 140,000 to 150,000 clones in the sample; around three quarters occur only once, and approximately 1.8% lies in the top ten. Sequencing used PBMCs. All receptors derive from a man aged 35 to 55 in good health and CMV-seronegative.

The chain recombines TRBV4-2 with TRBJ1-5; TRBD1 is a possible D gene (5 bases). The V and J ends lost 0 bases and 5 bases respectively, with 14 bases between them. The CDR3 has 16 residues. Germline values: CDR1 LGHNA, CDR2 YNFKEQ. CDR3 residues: CASSQDKGREDQPQHF. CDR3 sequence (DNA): TGTGCCAGCAGCCAAGATAAGGGCAGGGAGGATCAGCCCCAGCATTTT.

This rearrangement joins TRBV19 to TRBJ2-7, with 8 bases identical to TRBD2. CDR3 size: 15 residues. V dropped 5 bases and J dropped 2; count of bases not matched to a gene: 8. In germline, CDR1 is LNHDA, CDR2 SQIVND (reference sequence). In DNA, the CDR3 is TGTGCCAGTAGTGTCCTGGCGGGAGGACCCTACGAGCAGTACTTC. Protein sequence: CASSVLAGGPYEQYF.

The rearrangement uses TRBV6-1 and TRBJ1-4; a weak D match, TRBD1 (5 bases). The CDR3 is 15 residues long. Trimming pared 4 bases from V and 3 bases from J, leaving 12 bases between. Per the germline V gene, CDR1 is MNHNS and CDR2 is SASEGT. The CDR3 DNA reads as TGTGCCAGCAGTGCCTACTCAGGGTCTAATGAAAAACTGTTTTTT. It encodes CASSAYSGSNEKLFF.

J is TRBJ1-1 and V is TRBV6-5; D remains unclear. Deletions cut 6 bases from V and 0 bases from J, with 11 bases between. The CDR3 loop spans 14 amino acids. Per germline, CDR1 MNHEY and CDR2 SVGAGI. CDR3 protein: CASSPALMNTEAFF. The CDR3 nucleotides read TGTGCCAGCAGCCCCGCACTCATGAACACTGAAGCTTTCTTT.

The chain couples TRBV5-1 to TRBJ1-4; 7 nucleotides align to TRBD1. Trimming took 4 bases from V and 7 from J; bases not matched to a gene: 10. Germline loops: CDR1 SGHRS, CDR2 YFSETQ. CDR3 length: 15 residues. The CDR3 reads CASSLRQGVSEKLFF. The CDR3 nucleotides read TGCGCCAGCAGCCTGAGACAGGGAGTAAGTGAAAAACTGTTTTTT.

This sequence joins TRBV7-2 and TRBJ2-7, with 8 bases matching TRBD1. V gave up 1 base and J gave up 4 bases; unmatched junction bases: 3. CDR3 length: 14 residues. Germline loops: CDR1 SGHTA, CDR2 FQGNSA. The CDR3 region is CASSLGTGMYEQYF. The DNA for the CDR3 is TGTGCCAGCAGCTTAGGGACAGGGATGTACGAGCAGTACTTC.

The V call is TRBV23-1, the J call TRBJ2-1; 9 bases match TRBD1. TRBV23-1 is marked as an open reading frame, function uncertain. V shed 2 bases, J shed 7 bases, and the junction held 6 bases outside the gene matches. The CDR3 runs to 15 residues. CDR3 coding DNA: TGCGCCAGCAGTCAACTGGGACAGGGCCTGAATGAGCAGTTCTTC. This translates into CASSQLGQGLNEQFF.

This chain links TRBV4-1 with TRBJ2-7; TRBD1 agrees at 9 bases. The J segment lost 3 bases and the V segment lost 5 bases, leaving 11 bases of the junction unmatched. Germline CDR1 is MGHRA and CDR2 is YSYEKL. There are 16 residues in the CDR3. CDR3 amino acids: CASSEPGTGSSYEQYF. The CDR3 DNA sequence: TGCGCCAGCAGCGAACCCGGGACAGGGTCTAGCTACGAGCAGTACTTC.

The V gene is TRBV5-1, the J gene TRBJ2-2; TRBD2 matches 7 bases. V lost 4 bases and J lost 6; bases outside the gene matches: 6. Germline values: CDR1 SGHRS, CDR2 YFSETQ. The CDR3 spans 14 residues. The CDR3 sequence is CASSRVRGAGELFF. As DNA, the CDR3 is TGCGCCAGCAGCCGGGTCCGGGGGGCCGGGGAGCTGTTTTTT.

CDR3 nucleotide sequence: TGTGCTAGTGCCCCCCTGGGGGGGGGCTTCACCGGGGAGCTGTTTTTT. Its translation is CASAPLGGGFTGELFF. The V gene is TRBV12-5, the J gene TRBJ2-2, with a tentative D call TRBD2 (7 bases). Trimming took 7 bases from V and 4 from J, leaving 19 bases between them. This CDR3 comprises 16 residues. The V gene's germline CDR1 is LGHNT and CDR2 FRNRAP.

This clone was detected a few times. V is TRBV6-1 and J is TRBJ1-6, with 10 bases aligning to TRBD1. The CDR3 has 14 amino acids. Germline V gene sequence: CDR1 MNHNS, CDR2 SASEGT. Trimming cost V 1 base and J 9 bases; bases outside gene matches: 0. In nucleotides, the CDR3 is TGTGCCAGCAGTGAAGGACAGGGGGCTTCACCCCTCCACTTT. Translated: CASSEGQGASPLHF.

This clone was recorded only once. The CDR3 loop reads CASNTRDYYNEQFF. In nucleotides, the CDR3 is TGTGCCAGCAACACTAGGGACTACTACAATGAGCAGTTCTTC. The rearrangement uses TRBV6-1 and TRBJ2-1; 7 bases are shared with TRBD2. V shed 7 bases, J shed 3 bases, and the junction held 6 bases outside the gene matches. Germline values: CDR1 MNHNS, CDR2 SASEGT. The CDR3 consists of 14 residues.

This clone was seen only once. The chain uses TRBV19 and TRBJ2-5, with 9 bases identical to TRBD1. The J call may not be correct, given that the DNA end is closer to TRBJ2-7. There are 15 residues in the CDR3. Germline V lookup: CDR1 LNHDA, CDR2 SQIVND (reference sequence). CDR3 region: CASREDGTGTYEQYF. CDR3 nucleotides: TGTGCCAGTAGAGAGGATGGGACAGGGACCTACGAGCAGTACTTC.

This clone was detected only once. The CDR3 bases are TGTGCCACCAGGGGAACAGGGCGGGACGAGCAGTACTTC. This sequence encodes CATRGTGRDEQYF. This chain uses TRBV28 with TRBJ2-7; D possibly corresponds to TRBD1 (6 bases). Germline V gives CDR1 MDHEN, CDR2 SYDVKM. Trimming stripped 10 bases from V and 5 bases from J, with 18 bases between. This CDR3 has 13 amino acids.

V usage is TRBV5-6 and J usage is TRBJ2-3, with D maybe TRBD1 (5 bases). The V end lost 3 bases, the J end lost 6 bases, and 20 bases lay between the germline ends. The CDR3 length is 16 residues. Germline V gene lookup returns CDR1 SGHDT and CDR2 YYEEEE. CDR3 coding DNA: TGTGCCAGCAGCTGGGGCCCAGAACAGTACATGGATACGCAGTATTTT. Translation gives CASSWGPEQYMDTQYF.

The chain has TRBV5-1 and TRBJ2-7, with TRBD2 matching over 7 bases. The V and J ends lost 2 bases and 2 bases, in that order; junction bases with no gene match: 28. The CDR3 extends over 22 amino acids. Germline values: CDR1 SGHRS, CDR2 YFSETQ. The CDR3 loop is CASSLTLARSQRDYPLTYEQYF. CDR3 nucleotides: TGCGCCAGCAGCTTAACTCTGGCAAGGAGCCAGCGGGACTATCCCCTGACCTACGAGCAGTACTTC.